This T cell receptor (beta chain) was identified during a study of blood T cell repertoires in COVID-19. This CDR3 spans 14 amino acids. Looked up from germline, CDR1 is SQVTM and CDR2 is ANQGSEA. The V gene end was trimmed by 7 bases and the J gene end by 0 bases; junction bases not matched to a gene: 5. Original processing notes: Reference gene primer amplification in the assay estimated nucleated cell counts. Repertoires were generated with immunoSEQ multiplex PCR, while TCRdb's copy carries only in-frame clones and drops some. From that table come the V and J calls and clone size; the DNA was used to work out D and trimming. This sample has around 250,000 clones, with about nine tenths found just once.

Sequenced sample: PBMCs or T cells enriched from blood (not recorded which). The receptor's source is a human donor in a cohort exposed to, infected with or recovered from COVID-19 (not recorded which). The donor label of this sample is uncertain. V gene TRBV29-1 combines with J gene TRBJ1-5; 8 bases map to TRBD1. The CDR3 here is CSATGQGSNQPQHF. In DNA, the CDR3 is TGCAGCGCTACCGGACAGGGTAGCAATCAGCCCCAGCATTTT.